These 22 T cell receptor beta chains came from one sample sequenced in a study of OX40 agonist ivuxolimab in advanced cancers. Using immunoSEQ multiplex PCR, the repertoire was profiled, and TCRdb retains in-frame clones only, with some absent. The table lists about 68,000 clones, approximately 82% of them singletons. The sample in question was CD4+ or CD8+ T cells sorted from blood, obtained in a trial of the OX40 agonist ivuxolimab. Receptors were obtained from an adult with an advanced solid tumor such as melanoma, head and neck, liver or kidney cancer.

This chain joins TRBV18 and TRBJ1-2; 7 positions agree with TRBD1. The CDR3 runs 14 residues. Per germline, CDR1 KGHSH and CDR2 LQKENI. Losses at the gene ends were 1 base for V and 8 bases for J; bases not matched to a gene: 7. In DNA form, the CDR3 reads TGTGCCAGCTCACCACGGGACAGCCTTATGGGCTACACCTTC. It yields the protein CASSPRDSLMGYTF.

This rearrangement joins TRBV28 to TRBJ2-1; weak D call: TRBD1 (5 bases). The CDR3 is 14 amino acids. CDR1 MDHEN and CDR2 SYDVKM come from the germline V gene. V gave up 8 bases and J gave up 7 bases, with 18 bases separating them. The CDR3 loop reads CASPSDKAPNEQFF. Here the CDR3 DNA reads TGTGCCAGCCCCTCGGACAAAGCCCCAAATGAGCAGTTCTTC.

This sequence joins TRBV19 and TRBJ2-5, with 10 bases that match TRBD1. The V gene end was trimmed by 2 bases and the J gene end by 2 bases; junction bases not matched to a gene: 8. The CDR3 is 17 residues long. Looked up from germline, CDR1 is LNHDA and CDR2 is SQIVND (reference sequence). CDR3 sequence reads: CASSIPEWTGGQETQYF. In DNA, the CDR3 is TGTGCCAGTAGTATACCCGAATGGACAGGGGGGCAAGAGACCCAGTACTTC. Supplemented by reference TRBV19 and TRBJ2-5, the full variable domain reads DGGITQSPKYLFRKEGQNVTLSCEQNLNHDAMYWYRQDPGQGLRLIYYSQIVNDFQKGDIAEGYSVSREKKESFPLTVTSAQKNPTAFYLCASSIPEWTGGQETQYFGPGTRLLVL.

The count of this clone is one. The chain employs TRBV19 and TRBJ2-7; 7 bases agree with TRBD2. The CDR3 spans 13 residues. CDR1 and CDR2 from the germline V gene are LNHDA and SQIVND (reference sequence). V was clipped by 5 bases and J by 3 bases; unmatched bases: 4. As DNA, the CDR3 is TGTGCCAGTAGTGGCGGGGGTCTCTACGAGCAGTACTTC. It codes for CASSGGGLYEQYF.

CDR3 sequence (DNA): TGCGCCAGCAGCCAAAGGTCGGAGGGCTCACGTGGGACTGAAGCTTTCTTT. Translated: CASSQRSEGSRGTEAFF. The gene calls are TRBV4-3 and TRBJ1-1; D gene uncertain. V was trimmed by 2 bases and J by 5 bases, leaving 21 bases between them. From germline, CDR1 is LGHNA and CDR2 YSLEER. This CDR3 region has 17 residues.

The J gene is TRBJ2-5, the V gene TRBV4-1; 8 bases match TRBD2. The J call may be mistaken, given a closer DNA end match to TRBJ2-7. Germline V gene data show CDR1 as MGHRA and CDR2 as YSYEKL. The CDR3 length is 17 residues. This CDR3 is CASSQPRVGRASYEQYF. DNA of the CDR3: TGCGCCAGCAGCCAACCTCGGGTCGGGAGGGCCTCTTACGAGCAGTACTTC.

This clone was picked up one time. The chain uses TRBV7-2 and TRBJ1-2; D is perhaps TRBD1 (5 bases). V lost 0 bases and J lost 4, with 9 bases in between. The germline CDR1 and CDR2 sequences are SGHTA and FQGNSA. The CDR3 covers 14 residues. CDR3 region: CASSLAGRVYGYTF. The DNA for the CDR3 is TGTGCCAGCAGCTTAGCAGGCAGGGTCTATGGCTACACCTTC.

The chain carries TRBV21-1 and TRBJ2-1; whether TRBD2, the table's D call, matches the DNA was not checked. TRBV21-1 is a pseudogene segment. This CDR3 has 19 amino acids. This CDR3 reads CASSKRLQGGRLPYNEQFF. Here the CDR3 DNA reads TGTGCCAGCAGCAAGAGGCTTCAAGGAGGGAGGCTTCCCTACAATGAGCAGTTCTTC.

The CDR3 here is CASNLQGSGNTIYF. Written as DNA, the CDR3 is TGTGCCAGCAACCTACAGGGTTCTGGAAACACCATATATTTT. The chain is built from TRBV5-4 and TRBJ1-3; TRBD1 is a possible D gene (6 bases). Germline CDR1 and CDR2: SGHNT and YYREEE (reference sequence). V was shortened by 6 bases and J by 1 base, with 11 bases between the two germline ends. This CDR3 is 14 amino acids long.

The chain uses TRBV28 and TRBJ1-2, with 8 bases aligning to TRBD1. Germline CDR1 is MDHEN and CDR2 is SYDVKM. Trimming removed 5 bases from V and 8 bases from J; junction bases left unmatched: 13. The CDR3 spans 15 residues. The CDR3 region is CASSARDRILAGYTF. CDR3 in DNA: TGTGCCAGCAGTGCCCGGGACAGGATCCTGGCAGGCTACACCTTC.

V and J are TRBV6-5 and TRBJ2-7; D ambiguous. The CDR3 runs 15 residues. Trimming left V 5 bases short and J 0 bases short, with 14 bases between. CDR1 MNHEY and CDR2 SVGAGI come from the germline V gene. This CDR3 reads CASSRASMNSYEQYF. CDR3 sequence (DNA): TGTGCCAGCAGTCGGGCCTCAATGAACTCCTACGAGCAGTACTTC.

CDR3 nucleotides: TGTGCCAGCAGGACGGCTAGCGGAGACGTCCAGTACTTC. Translation: CASRTASGDVQYF. The rearrangement uses TRBV6-5 and TRBJ2-5; 7 bases agree with TRBD2. Germline-derived CDR1 and CDR2 are MNHEY and SVGAGI. V gave up 6 bases and J gave up 10 bases; unmatched junction bases: 11. The CDR3 runs to 13 residues.

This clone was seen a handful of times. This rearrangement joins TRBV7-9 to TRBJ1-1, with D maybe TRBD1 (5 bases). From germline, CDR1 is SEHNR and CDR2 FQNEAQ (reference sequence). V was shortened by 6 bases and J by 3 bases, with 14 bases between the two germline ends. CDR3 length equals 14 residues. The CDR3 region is CASSRHGADTEAFF. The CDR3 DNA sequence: TGTGCCAGCAGTAGACACGGGGCGGACACTGAAGCTTTCTTT.

CDR3 coding DNA: TGTGCCAGCAACAATCTTAATGAGCAGTTCTTC. As protein: CASNNLNEQFF. V gene TRBV28 combines with J gene TRBJ2-1, with no clear D. The CDR3 is 11 residues long. Germline V gene lookup returns CDR1 MDHEN and CDR2 SYDVKM. V was cut by 7 bases and J by 7 bases, with 8 bases left in between.

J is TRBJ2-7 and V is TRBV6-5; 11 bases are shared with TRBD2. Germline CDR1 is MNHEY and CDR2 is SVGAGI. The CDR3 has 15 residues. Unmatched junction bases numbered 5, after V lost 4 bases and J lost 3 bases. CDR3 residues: CASSSGLADNYEQYF. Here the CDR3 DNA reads TGTGCCAGCAGTTCGGGACTAGCGGACAACTACGAGCAGTACTTC.

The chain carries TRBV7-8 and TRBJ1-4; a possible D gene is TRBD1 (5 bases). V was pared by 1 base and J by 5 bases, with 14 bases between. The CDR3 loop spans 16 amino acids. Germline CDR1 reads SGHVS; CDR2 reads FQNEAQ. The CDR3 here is CASSLVGGSGNEKLFF. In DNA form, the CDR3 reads TGTGCCAGCAGCTTAGTGGGGGGATCTGGCAATGAAAAACTGTTTTTT.

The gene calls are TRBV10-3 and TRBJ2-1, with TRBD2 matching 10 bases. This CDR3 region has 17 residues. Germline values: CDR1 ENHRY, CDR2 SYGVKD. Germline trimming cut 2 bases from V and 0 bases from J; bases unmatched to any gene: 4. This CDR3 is CAISETSGISSYNEQFF. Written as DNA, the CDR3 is TGTGCCATCAGTGAGACTAGCGGGATTAGCTCCTACAATGAGCAGTTCTTC.

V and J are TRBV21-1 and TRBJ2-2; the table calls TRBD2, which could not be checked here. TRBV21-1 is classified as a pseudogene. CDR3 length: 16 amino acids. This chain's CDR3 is CASSKDPGANTGELFF. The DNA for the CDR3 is TGTGCCAGCAGCAAAGACCCGGGAGCGAACACCGGGGAGCTGTTTTTT.

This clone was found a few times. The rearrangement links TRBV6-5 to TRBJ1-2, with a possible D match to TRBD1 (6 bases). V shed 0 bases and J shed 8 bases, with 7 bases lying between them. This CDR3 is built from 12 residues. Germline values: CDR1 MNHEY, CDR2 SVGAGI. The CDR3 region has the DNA TGTGCCAGCAGTTACTCCACAGGGGGCTACACCTTC. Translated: CASSYSTGGYTF.

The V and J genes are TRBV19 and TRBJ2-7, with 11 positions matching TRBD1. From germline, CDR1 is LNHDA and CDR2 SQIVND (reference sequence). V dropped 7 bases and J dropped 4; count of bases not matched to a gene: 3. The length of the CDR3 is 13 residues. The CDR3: CASIGTGGYEQYF. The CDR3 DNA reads TGTGCCAGTATCGGGACAGGGGGATACGAGCAGTACTTC.

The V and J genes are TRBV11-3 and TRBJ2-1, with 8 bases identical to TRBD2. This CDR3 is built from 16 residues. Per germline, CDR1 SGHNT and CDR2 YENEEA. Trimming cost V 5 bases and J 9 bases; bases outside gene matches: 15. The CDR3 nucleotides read TGTGCCAGCAGCGCCGAATCGGCGGGAGGCCGGGTTGAGCAGTTCTTC. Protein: CASSAESAGGRVEQFF.

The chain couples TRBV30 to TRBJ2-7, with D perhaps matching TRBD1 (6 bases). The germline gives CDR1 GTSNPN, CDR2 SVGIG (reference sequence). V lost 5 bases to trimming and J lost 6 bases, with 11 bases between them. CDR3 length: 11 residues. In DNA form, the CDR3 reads TGTGCCTGGGAGGACAGCTTCGAGCAGTACTTC. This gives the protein CAWEDSFEQYF.